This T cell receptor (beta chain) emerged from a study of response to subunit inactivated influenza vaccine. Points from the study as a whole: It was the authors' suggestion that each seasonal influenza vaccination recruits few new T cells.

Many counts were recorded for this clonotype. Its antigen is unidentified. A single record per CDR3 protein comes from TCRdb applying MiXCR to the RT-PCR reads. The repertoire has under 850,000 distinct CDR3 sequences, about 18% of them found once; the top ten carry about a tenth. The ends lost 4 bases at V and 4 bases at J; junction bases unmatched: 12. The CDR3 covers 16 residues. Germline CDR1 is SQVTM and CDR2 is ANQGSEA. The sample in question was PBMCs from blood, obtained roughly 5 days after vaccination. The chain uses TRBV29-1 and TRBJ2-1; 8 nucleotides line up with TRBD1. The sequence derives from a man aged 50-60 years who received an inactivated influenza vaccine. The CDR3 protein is CSVVPTTGEMYNEQFF. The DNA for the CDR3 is TGCAGCGTTGTTCCCACGACAGGGGAGATGTACAATGAGCAGTTCTTC.